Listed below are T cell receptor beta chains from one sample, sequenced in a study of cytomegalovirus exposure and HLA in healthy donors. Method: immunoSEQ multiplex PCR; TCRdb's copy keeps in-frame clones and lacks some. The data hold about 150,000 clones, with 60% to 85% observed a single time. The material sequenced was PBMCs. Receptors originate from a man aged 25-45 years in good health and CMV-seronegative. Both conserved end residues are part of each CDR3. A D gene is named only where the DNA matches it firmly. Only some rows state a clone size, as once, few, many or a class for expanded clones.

TGCGCCACCCAGGCAGGGGGGTTTGAGACCCAGTACTTC CATQAGGFETQYF TRBJ2-5 NA TRBV10-2 NA
TGTGCCAGCAGTGAATGGGTTCTTGGGGCAGGGAATCAGCCCCAGCATTTT CASSEWVLGAGNQPQHF TRBJ1-5 NA TRBV2 NA
TGTGCCAGCTCATTGAGGACTAGCGGGGCAACCACAGATACGCAGTATTTT CASSLRTSGATTDTQYF TRBJ2-3 few TRBV18 TRBD2
TGCACCAGCAGCCAAGGGGCCAGGACTATCTCCTACGAGCAGTACTTC CTSSQGARTISYEQYF TRBJ2-7 NA TRBV1 NA
TGTGCCAGCAGTTTAAAGGCGCACGGAGCTAACTATGGCTACACCTTC CASSLKAHGANYGYTF TRBJ1-2 NA TRBV27 NA
TGTGCCAGCAGTTTATACCTAGCGGGGGGATCAAATGAGCAGTTCTTC CASSLYLAGGSNEQFF TRBJ2-1 NA TRBV27 TRBD2
TGTGCCAGCAGTGAAGGGACAGGGAGAAATGAAAAACTGTTTTTT CASSEGTGRNEKLFF TRBJ1-4 NA TRBV2 TRBD1
TGCGCCAGCAGCCAAGGACTAGCGGGGTCTGGGGAGCAGTACTTC CASSQGLAGSGEQYF TRBJ2-7 NA TRBV4-1 TRBD2
TGTGCCAGCAGCGGAGCTGTCTATGGCTACACCTTC CASSGAVYGYTF TRBJ1-2 NA TRBV6-1 NA
TGTGCCAGCAGTTCAAGGACTAGCGGCTCCTACAATGAGCAGTTCTTC CASSSRTSGSYNEQFF TRBJ2-1 NA TRBV11-3 TRBD2
TGCAGCGTTGTAGAACAGGGGGGTCAGCCCCAGCATTTT CSVVEQGGQPQHF TRBJ1-5 NA TRBV29-1 TRBD1
TGTGCCAGCAGCGTAGGGTCTAGCGGATCCTACGAGCAGTACTTC CASSVGSSGSYEQYF TRBJ2-7 NA TRBV9 TRBD2
TGTGCCAGCAGCCAAGATACCGCGGGGGCGGGGGCCGGGGAGCTGTTTTTT CASSQDTAGAGAGELFF TRBJ2-2 NA TRBV4-2 NA
TGTGCCACCAGCTCAGACGGGAGAGGGGCCAAAAACATTCAGTACTTC CATSSDGRGAKNIQYF TRBJ2-4 few TRBV15 NA
TGTGCCACCAGCAGAGTGTCCCGACAGACAGTAGAAGAGACCCAGTACTTC CATSRVSRQTVEETQYF TRBJ2-5 NA TRBV15 NA
TGTGCCAGCAGTACCCCCCTAGGGGTAACAGTAGCTTTCTTT CASSTPLGVTVAFF TRBJ1-1 NA TRBV28 NA
TGTGCCAGCAGTTTAGCCGCGTCCGGGACAGGCAATGGAGAGACCCAGTACTTC CASSLAASGTGNGETQYF TRBJ2-5 NA TRBV28 TRBD1
TGCGCCAGCAGTGGACTAGCGGGGGCCAATGAGCAGTTCTTC CASSGLAGANEQFF TRBJ2-1 NA TRBV10-2 TRBD2
TGTGCCTGGGGTCTGGCGGGGGGAGCCTCTAGCACAGATACGCAGTATTTT CAWGLAGGASSTDTQYF TRBJ2-3 NA TRBV30 TRBD2
TGTGCCAGTAGTACGACAGGGGTCGGGGAGCTGTTTTTT CASSTTGVGELFF TRBJ2-2 NA TRBV19 TRBD1
TGTGCCAGCAGCGGTGGACAGCCGAATCAGCCCCAGCATTTT CASSGGQPNQPQHF TRBJ1-5 NA TRBV5-5 NA
TGTGCCAGCAGCATTAGTAGCGGGGGCGCAGATACGCAGTATTTT CASSISSGGADTQYF TRBJ2-3 once TRBV7-9 TRBD2
TGTGCCAGCTCACCACCGGGAGGGAGGCTTAGAGAGACCCAGTACTTC CASSPPGGRLRETQYF TRBJ2-5 NA TRBV18 TRBD2
TGTGCCAGCAGTTCGGGACAGGGAAGACGCTACACCTTC CASSSGQGRRYTF TRBJ1-2 NA TRBV6-5 TRBD1
TGTGCCAGCAGACGGGATATATCCTACGAGCAGTACTTC CASRRDISYEQYF TRBJ2-7 few TRBV2 NA
TGCAGCGGGGGGGGATTTCAAGAGACCCAGTACTTC CSGGGFQETQYF TRBJ2-5 NA TRBV29-1 TRBD2
TGTGCCAGCTCACCCACTGACAGGGACCATGGCTACACCTTC CASSPTDRDHGYTF TRBJ1-2 NA TRBV18 TRBD1
TGTGCCATCAGTGGCGGGACAGGGCAAAATGAGCAGTTCTTC CAISGGTGQNEQFF TRBJ2-1 NA TRBV10-3 TRBD1
TGTGCCAGCACCACACCGGGACTAATCCAAGAGACCCAGTACTTC CASTTPGLIQETQYF TRBJ2-5 NA TRBV6-6 TRBD2